These T cell receptor beta chains were read from a single sample in a study of cytotoxic CD8 clonotypes in ibrutinib-treated CLL. TCRdb's table, derived via immunoSEQ multiplex PCR, lists solely in-frame clones and lacks some. Counted here are some 200,000 clones, 75% to 85% occurring once; the ten biggest clones make up approximately 10%. This material consisted of PBMCs, taken after 12 months of ibrutinib treatment. All receptors come from a human donor with chronic lymphocytic leukemia. Both conserved end residues are part of each CDR3. Fields, in order: clone size, V gene, J gene, D gene, CDR3 DNA, CDR3 protein. A D gene is named only where the DNA matches it firmly. A row's size may be missing; if present it is once, few, many or a size class.

size: .
V: TRBV11-2
J: TRBJ1-1
D: .
DNA: TGTGCCAGCAGCTTAGAGGCTGGGGGCACTGAAGCTTTCTTT
CDR3: CASSLEAGGTEAFF

size: .
V: TRBV19
J: TRBJ1-6
D: .
DNA: TGTGCCAGTAGTATGGCCAGCTGGAATTCACCCCTCCACTTT
CDR3: CASSMASWNSPLHF

size: .
V: TRBV28
J: TRBJ1-1
D: .
DNA: TGTGCCAGCAGCGCCCCCGGGGGGCCGGACACTGAAGCTTTCTTT
CDR3: CASSAPGGPDTEAFF

size: .
V: TRBV5-1
J: TRBJ1-4
D: .
DNA: TGCGCCAGCAGCTCGGGACAAAGTTATGAAAAACTGTTTTTT
CDR3: CASSSGQSYEKLFF

size: .
V: TRBV2
J: TRBJ2-7
D: TRBD1
DNA: TGTGCCAGCAGTGTGCGAGGGGGCCTTTACGAGCAGTACTTC
CDR3: CASSVRGGLYEQYF

size: .
V: TRBV15
J: TRBJ1-3
D: .
DNA: TGTGCCACCAGCAGGGAGAGAGGCAGCGGAAACACCATATATTTT
CDR3: CATSRERGSGNTIYF

size: .
V: TRBV28
J: TRBJ2-7
D: TRBD2
DNA: TGTGCCACACTTGGGGGGGTGAGAAGGGGAGAGCAGTACTTC
CDR3: CATLGGVRRGEQYF

size: .
V: TRBV5-1
J: TRBJ2-7
D: .
DNA: TGCGCCAGCAATGACGTTTCCTACGAGCAGTACTTC
CDR3: CASNDVSYEQYF

size: .
V: TRBV6-5
J: TRBJ2-7
D: .
DNA: TGTGCCATCAGTTCTAGCGAGGTGGGGGTTTACGAGCAGTACTTC
CDR3: CAISSSEVGVYEQYF

size: .
V: TRBV5-8
J: TRBJ2-4
D: .
DNA: TGTGCCAGCAGCTTTCTTATTCCTCTAGCCAAAAACATTCAGTACTTC
CDR3: CASSFLIPLAKNIQYF

size: .
V: TRBV28
J: TRBJ2-7
D: .
DNA: TGTGCCAGCAACTCGGGACAAATCTACGAGCAGTACTTC
CDR3: CASNSGQIYEQYF

size: .
V: TRBV5-4
J: TRBJ2-1
D: .
DNA: TGTGCCAGCAGCTTGGGGGGCAGTATGAGGTACAATGAGCAGTTCTTC
CDR3: CASSLGGSMRYNEQFF

size: .
V: TRBV5-1
J: TRBJ2-2
D: .
DNA: TGCGCCAGCGGACCGGGGGCGGACACCGGGGAGCTGTTTTTT
CDR3: CASGPGADTGELFF

size: .
V: TRBV27
J: TRBJ2-3
D: TRBD2
DNA: TGTGCCAGCAGTTCGGGGACTAGATACCTTGATACGCAGTATTTT
CDR3: CASSSGTRYLDTQYF

size: few
V: TRBV5-4
J: TRBJ2-7
D: TRBD1
DNA: TGTGCCAGCAGCGAGGACAGGACCGCCTACGAGCAGTACTTC
CDR3: CASSEDRTAYEQYF

size: .
V: TRBV6-5
J: TRBJ2-7
D: TRBD2
DNA: TGTGCCACCCTAACGGCGGGGGAGGATTACGAGCAGTACTTC
CDR3: CATLTAGEDYEQYF

size: .
V: TRBV19
J: TRBJ2-5
D: TRBD2
DNA: TGTGCCAGTAGTGCGGGACTAGCGGGAGGGCCGGAGACCCAGTACTTC
CDR3: CASSAGLAGGPETQYF

size: .
V: TRBV28
J: TRBJ2-1
D: .
DNA: TGTGCCAGCCGCCCTGCGGGGGCCGGCAATGAGCAGTTCTTC
CDR3: CASRPAGAGNEQFF

size: .
V: TRBV2
J: TRBJ1-2
D: TRBD1
DNA: TGTGCCAGCAGAACTCAGGGGGTGGGTGGCTACACCTTC
CDR3: CASRTQGVGGYTF

size: .
V: TRBV28
J: TRBJ2-1
D: TRBD1
DNA: TGTGCCAGCAGACCCAGAGAAACAGGGGCGAAGCAGTTCTTC
CDR3: CASRPRETGAKQFF

size: few
V: TRBV30
J: TRBJ1-1
D: .
DNA: TGTGCCTGGAGTCGATTGAACACTGAAGCTTTCTTT
CDR3: CAWSRLNTEAFF

size: .
V: TRBV27
J: TRBJ2-7
D: TRBD2
DNA: TGTGCCAGCAGTTATGGGACTAGCGGGGGGTACGAGCAGTACTTC
CDR3: CASSYGTSGGYEQYF

size: .
V: TRBV5-1
J: TRBJ1-2
D: TRBD1
DNA: TGCGCCAGCAGCTTGGGGGACAGGAACTATGGCTACACCTTC
CDR3: CASSLGDRNYGYTF

size: .
V: TRBV5-6
J: TRBJ2-2
D: TRBD2
DNA: TGTGCCAGCAGCTCGGCGCGGGAGGGCCGGCCCGGGGAGCTGTTTTTT
CDR3: CASSSAREGRPGELFF

size: many
V: TRBV7-9
J: TRBJ1-3
D: .
DNA: TGTGCCAGCAGCCCTTCGACAGGCGACTCTGGAAACACCATATATTTT
CDR3: CASSPSTGDSGNTIYF

size: few
V: TRBV5-1
J: TRBJ2-3
D: .
DNA: TGCGCCAGCAGCCCTTCGGGGGAGGTCACAGATACGCAGTATTTT
CDR3: CASSPSGEVTDTQYF

size: .
V: TRBV6-5
J: TRBJ1-4
D: TRBD1
DNA: TGTGCCAGCAGCCTTCACAGGGGTGGAGTTGAAAAACTGTTTTTT
CDR3: CASSLHRGGVEKLFF

size: .
V: TRBV19
J: TRBJ2-3
D: .
DNA: TGTGCCAGTACGGATGGTAGGCCCCCAGATACGCAGTATTTT
CDR3: CASTDGRPPDTQYF

size: .
V: TRBV9
J: TRBJ2-5
D: TRBD2
DNA: TGTGCCAGCAGCGGGGGACTAGCGGGAGGGCCTCAAGAGACCCAGTACTTC
CDR3: CASSGGLAGGPQETQYF

size: .
V: TRBV5-6
J: TRBJ1-2
D: .
DNA: TGTGCCAGCAGCTTGTCCGGAAGGTACTCCTATGGCTACACCTTC
CDR3: CASSLSGRYSYGYTF

size: .
V: TRBV11-2
J: TRBJ1-2
D: .
DNA: TGTGCCGTACGCGGGGCAGCTAACTATGGCTACACCTTC
CDR3: CAVRGAANYGYTF

size: .
V: TRBV5-1
J: TRBJ2-3
D: .
DNA: TGCGCCAGCAGCTTGGCCGGGTTTAGGGGCCCGGGTGGGCAGTATTTT
CDR3: CASSLAGFRGPGGQYF

size: .
V: TRBV5-1
J: TRBJ2-1
D: TRBD1
DNA: TGCGCCAGCAGCTCCCGGGCCCAGGGGGTCAATGAGCAGTTCTTC
CDR3: CASSSRAQGVNEQFF

size: few
V: TRBV30
J: TRBJ1-2
D: TRBD1
DNA: TGTGCCTGGACTAGGACAGGGGATGGCTACACCTTC
CDR3: CAWTRTGDGYTF

size: once
V: TRBV6-5
J: TRBJ2-7
D: .
DNA: TGTGCCGTCAACTCGGTAGGGGGGCCCTTCGAGCAGTACTTC
CDR3: CAVNSVGGPFEQYF

size: .
V: TRBV18
J: TRBJ2-5
D: .
DNA: TGTGCCAGCTCACCAGGGTTAGAGACCCAGTACTTC
CDR3: CASSPGLETQYF

size: .
V: TRBV18
J: TRBJ1-4
D: .
DNA: TGTGCCAGCTCACCGAGGGGTGAAAAACTGTTTTTT
CDR3: CASSPRGEKLFF

size: .
V: TRBV9
J: TRBJ2-5
D: TRBD2
DNA: TGTGCCAGCAGCGCTAGCGGGGGTATAGAGACCCAGTACTTC
CDR3: CASSASGGIETQYF

size: .
V: TRBV18
J: TRBJ2-5
D: .
DNA: TGTGCCAGCTCACCCCCAGGTGCGGTGGGGACCCAGTACTTC
CDR3: CASSPPGAVGTQYF

size: .
V: TRBV27
J: TRBJ2-7
D: TRBD2
DNA: TGTGCCAGCAGTTTAACTAGCGGAGTCTCCTACGAGCAGTACTTC
CDR3: CASSLTSGVSYEQYF

size: .
V: TRBV10-3
J: TRBJ2-2
D: .
DNA: TGTGCCACCCGAGGACAGTATAACACCGGGGAGCTGTTTTTT
CDR3: CATRGQYNTGELFF

size: few
V: TRBV7-9
J: TRBJ2-2
D: .
DNA: TGTGCCAGCAGCTTAGGTCGCTACCCGTACACCGGGGAGCTGTTTTTT
CDR3: CASSLGRYPYTGELFF

size: few
V: TRBV4-2
J: TRBJ2-3
D: .
DNA: TGTGCCAGCAGCCTCATGCTAGGGAACACAGATACGCAGTATTTT
CDR3: CASSLMLGNTDTQYF

size: .
V: TRBV30
J: TRBJ1-4
D: TRBD1
DNA: TGTGCCTGGAACCCGGGACAGGGCCAACCGAGTATTTTT
CDR3: CAWNPGQGQPSIF

size: .
V: TRBV2
J: TRBJ2-1
D: .
DNA: TGTGCCAGTGGTTACAATGAGCAGTTCTTC
CDR3: CASGYNEQFF

size: few
V: TRBV5-1
J: TRBJ2-4
D: .
DNA: TGCGCCAGCAGCCGAATGCCGGGACTTTTCGCCATTCAGTACTTC
CDR3: CASSRMPGLFAIQYF

size: .
V: TRBV11-2
J: TRBJ2-1
D: TRBD2
DNA: TGTGCCAGCAGATCTAGCGGCTACAATGAGCAGTTCTTC
CDR3: CASRSSGYNEQFF

size: .
V: TRBV5-1
J: TRBJ2-1
D: .
DNA: TGCGCCAGCAGCTCGGCGGGGGCCGGGGCCTACAATGAGCAGTTCTTC
CDR3: CASSSAGAGAYNEQFF

size: .
V: TRBV28
J: TRBJ2-5
D: .
DNA: TGTGCCAGCAGACCTGAGTGGGGCAGCTCGTGGGAGACCCAGTACTTC
CDR3: CASRPEWGSSWETQYF

size: .
V: TRBV7-9
J: TRBJ1-4
D: TRBD1
DNA: TGTGCCAGCAGCTTAGAGGGACAGGCGAATGAAAAACTGTTTTTT
CDR3: CASSLEGQANEKLFF

size: .
V: TRBV4-1
J: TRBJ1-1
D: .
DNA: TGCGCCAGCAGCCAAGTTCTGGGTGAAGCTTTCTTT
CDR3: CASSQVLGEAFF

size: .
V: TRBV6-5
J: TRBJ1-2
D: .
DNA: TGTGCCAGCAGTTACCACTTGGGGCCCCGGTGGAGCTACACCTTC
CDR3: CASSYHLGPRWSYTF

size: .
V: TRBV19
J: TRBJ2-7
D: .
DNA: TGTGCCAGTAGTATAGGGGAAGGGTACGAGCAGTACTTC
CDR3: CASSIGEGYEQYF

size: once
V: TRBV7-7
J: TRBJ2-1
D: TRBD2
DNA: TGTGCTAGCAGCTTAGGAGGCGGGGGGGCGGCCCCCTACAATGAGCAGTTCTTC
CDR3: CASSLGGGGAAPYNEQFF

size: .
V: TRBV18
J: TRBJ2-3
D: TRBD2
DNA: TGTGCCAGCTCACCCTCTAGCGGTAGAGGCACAGATACGCAGTATTTT
CDR3: CASSPSSGRGTDTQYF

size: .
V: TRBV5-4
J: TRBJ1-4
D: .
DNA: TGTGCCAGCAGCTTCGGTCCTCAGGGCACAACTAATGAAAAACTGTTTTTT
CDR3: CASSFGPQGTTNEKLFF